The entry below gives a single TCR beta chain sequence along with its context. This specimen comes from a study of blood T cell repertoires in COVID-19. There are 15 residues in the CDR3. The germline V gene has CDR1 LNHDA and CDR2 SQIVND (reference sequence). Trimming removed 6 bases from V and 7 bases from J, with 21 bases in between. Seattle's cohort entered during active infection and was followed longitudinally. In the original analysis: Amplified reference gene primers provided the basis for estimating nucleated cell counts. Generated by immunoSEQ multiplex PCR, the TCRdb table keeps only in-frame clones and is missing some. The V and J calls and the clone size are those of that table, but D and trimming were determined from the DNA. Of about 55,000 clones listed, approximately 86% are singletons.

The sequence was obtained from a man aged 35-49 years with COVID-19, enrolled during active disease. The V call is TRBV19, the J call TRBJ1-1, with a tentative D call TRBD1 (5 bases). Sequencing was done on a sample of peripheral blood. As DNA, the CDR3 is TGTGCCAGTAGCCCAACAGCGGGGGGTAGCGGTGAAGCTTTCTTT. Its protein product is CASSPTAGGSGEAFF.